This entry features one TCR beta chain sequence. No antigen is known for it. This sample was taken from a study of T cell responses to AZD1222 COVID-19 vaccine. The length of the CDR3 is 12 residues. V lost 8 bases to trimming and J lost 6 bases, with 13 bases between them. Sequencing was performed with immunoSEQ multiplex PCR; in TCRdb, only in-frame clones are kept and a portion is missing. Of about 130,000 clones in the sample, 75% to 90% were seen once. Study results and caveats: Repertoires were obtained solely post-peak T cell response. Donors skewed white British and female; clonal diversity was possibly underestimated.

The sequence came from an adult in good health. Sequencing was performed on peripheral blood, taken on day 0 of AZD1222 vaccination. The chain uses TRBV12-3 or TRBV12-4 and TRBJ1-1; D not certain. The CDR3 reads CASSEGTPEAFF. The CDR3, as DNA: TGTGCCAGCTCAGAGGGCACCCCTGAAGCTTTCTTT.